Sequencing of this T cell receptor beta chain was carried out in a study of regulatory and conventional T cells in RAG deficiency. Comment on this clone: What it recognizes is unknown.

Study-level points and caveats: Omenn patients showed >75% Treg-Tconv overlap and shorter CDR3 lengths. RAG-deficient patients showed markedly lower Shannon entropy and higher Simpson indices than control T-cell subsets.

V lost 5 bases and J 6 bases, leaving 14 bases between the germline ends. Germline CDR1 reads SGHVS; CDR2 reads FQNEAQ. This CDR3 region has 14 residues. Blood CD4+ CD25-low CD127-high conventional T cells supplied the genomic DNA template. Sequenced by immunoSEQ multiplex PCR; TCRdb stores in-frame clones only, minus some. Among 45,000 or so clones listed, around 90% were seen once. The sample was also reused in another study, on regulatory T cells. From that study: Amplification used 52 TRBV primers and 13 TRBJ primers. Patient repertoires had restricted TRB V-J pairs and skewed V and J usage, most in Tregs.

The origin of this receptor is a human donor in good health. The rearrangement links TRBV7-8 to TRBJ1-5, with a possible D match to TRBD1 (5 bases). Sequencing input: CD4+ effector T cells sorted from blood. This CDR3 is CASSEGQVGQPQHF. In DNA, the CDR3 is TGTGCCAGCAGCGAGGGGCAGGTTGGTCAGCCCCAGCATTTT.